This T cell receptor (beta chain) was identified during a study of regulatory T cells in long-lasting Graves disease. The study's findings and limits: Favoring TRBV28, TRBJ1-2 and TRBJ2-5 was a feature seen in persistent disease.

Libraries of TCR beta came from iRepertoire HTBI primers plus Arm-PCR of CDR3 regions. TCRdb processed the multiplex PCR reads anew with MiXCR; each CDR3 protein has one entry. The sample carries about 500,000 distinct CDR3 sequences, roughly 16% recorded once. Time point specified: newly diagnosed GD, antithyroid drugs for less than 3 months. The TCR library used RNA extracted from PBMCs. Note on this clonotype: The target antigen is unknown. With a much larger clone just one base away, this may be a read error.

The germline CDR1 and CDR2 sequences are GTSNPN and SVGIG (reference sequence). The V and J ends lost 3 bases and 2 bases respectively, with 17 bases between them. The CDR3 sequence is 15 residues long. This same sample was also part of a study on T cells in Graves' hyperthyroidism and ophthalmopathy. That paper notes: Hyperthyroidism had been newly diagnosed in patients aged 18 to 65, and its duration was under 2 months. Reasons for excluding patients were uncontrolled infection, other autoimmune disease, pregnancy or lactation.

The receptor's source is a man aged 35-49 years with Graves disease. The chain recombines TRBV30 with TRBJ2-7, with D perhaps TRBD1 (6 bases). Sample: peripheral blood mononuclear cells (PBMCs), taken at new diagnosis, from a patient treated with antithyroid drugs. As DNA, the CDR3 is TGTGCCTGGAGCGAAAAAACAGGGACCACCTACGAGCAGTACTTC. Translating it yields CAWSEKTGTTYEQYF.